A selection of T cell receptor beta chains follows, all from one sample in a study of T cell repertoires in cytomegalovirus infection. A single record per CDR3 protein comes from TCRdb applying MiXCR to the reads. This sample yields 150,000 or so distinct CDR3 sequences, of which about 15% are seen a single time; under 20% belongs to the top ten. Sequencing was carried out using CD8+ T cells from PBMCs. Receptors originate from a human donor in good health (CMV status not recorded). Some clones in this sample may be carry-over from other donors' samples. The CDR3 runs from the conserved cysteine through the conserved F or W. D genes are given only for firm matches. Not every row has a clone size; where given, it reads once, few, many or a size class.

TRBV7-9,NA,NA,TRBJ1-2,TGTGCCACAGACCGGGGGAATGGTGGCTACACCTTC,CATDRGNGGYTF
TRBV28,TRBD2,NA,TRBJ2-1,TGTGCCAGCAAGGACCTTGGGGGGGTAAGGGAGCAGTTCTTC,CASKDLGGVREQFF
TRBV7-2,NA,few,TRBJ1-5,TGTGCCAGCAGCTTAGTAGCCGGGAGCAATCAGCCCCAGCATTTT,CASSLVAGSNQPQHF
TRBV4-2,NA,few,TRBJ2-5,TGTGCCAGCAGCCAAGTCCCAGGGGAGTATGAGACCCAGTACTTC,CASSQVPGEYETQYF
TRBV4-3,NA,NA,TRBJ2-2,TGCGCCAGCAGCCAGCTACCGCGGCAGACCGGGGAGCTGTTTTTT,CASSQLPRQTGELFF
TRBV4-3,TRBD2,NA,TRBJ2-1,TGCGCCAGCAGCCAATCGGGGGGAGGCTCCTACAATGAGCAGTTCTTC,CASSQSGGGSYNEQFF
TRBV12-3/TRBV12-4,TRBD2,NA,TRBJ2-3,TGTGCCAGCAGTTTAGTTCTCGGCGGGAGGCCTAGCACAGATACGCAGTATTTT,CASSLVLGGRPSTDTQYF
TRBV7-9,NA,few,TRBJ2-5,TGTGCCAGCAGCTTAGAACCGGCGGAGACCCAGTACTTC,CASSLEPAETQYF
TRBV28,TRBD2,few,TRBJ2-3,TGTGCCAGCAGTCTGCGGACTAGCGGGACTCCCCCCGGAGATACGCAGTATTTT,CASSLRTSGTPPGDTQYF
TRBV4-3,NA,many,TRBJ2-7,TGCGCCAGCAGCCAAGAAGGCAGGATCCGAGAGCAGTACTTC,CASSQEGRIREQYF
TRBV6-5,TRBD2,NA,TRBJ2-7,TGTGCCAGCAGTTTAACTAGCGGGGAACCCTACGAGCAGTACTTC,CASSLTSGEPYEQYF
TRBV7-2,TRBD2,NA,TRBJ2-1,TGTGCCAGCAGCAGACTAGCGTGGGTAAACAATGAGCAGTTCTTC,CASSRLAWVNNEQFF
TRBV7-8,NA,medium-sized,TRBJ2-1,TGTGCCAGCAGCTTAGATGTTAGTGTGGGAGCCCACCCCCTTCAAGAGCAGTTCTTC,CASSLDVSVGAHPLQEQFF
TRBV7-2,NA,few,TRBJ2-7,TGTGCCAGCAGCTCCCCCCACAGTTACGAGCAGTACTTC,CASSSPHSYEQYF
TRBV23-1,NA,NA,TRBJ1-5,TGCGCCAGCAGTGGGGGGGAGGAAGGCAATCAGCCCCAGCATTTT,CASSGGEEGNQPQHF
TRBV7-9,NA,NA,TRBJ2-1,TGTGCCAGCGGAGCCCGAACAGGGTCGGATGAGCAGTTCTTC,CASGARTGSDEQFF
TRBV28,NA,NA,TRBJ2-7,TGTGCCAGCAGTTTTGTTCACGAGCAGTACTTC,CASSFVHEQYF
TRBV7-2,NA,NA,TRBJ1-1,TGTGCCAGCAGCTTAGACGGAGTCCGGGCTTTCTTT,CASSLDGVRAFF